The entry below gives a single T cell receptor beta chain sequence along with its context. The data derive from a study of shared T cell receptors in the human thymus. CDR3 length: 13 residues. Germline CDR1 reads LNHDA; CDR2 reads SQIVND (reference sequence). V lost 1 base and J lost 2, with 5 bases in between. This table comes from immunoSEQ multiplex PCR, and its TCRdb copy is limited to in-frame clones, with some not included. The sample has approximately 580,000 clones, roughly 74% seen once. The sample was also linked to a second study, of human thymus T cells. As that report states: Resections from corrective heart surgery supplied the thymus tissue. In thymic and blood repertoires alike, V and J usage looked biased.

This chain links TRBV19 with TRBJ2-5, with D perhaps TRBD2 (5 bases). Material: thymocytes. The source of this sequence is a boy under three years old with a congenital heart defect. The CDR3 protein is CASSIGEQETQYF. CDR3 in DNA: TGTGCCAGTAGTATAGGGGAGCAAGAGACCCAGTACTTC.